This T cell receptor (beta chain) is drawn from a study of cytomegalovirus exposure and HLA in healthy donors. Measured with immunoSEQ multiplex PCR; TCRdb has only the in-frame clones, and not every one. The sample consists of 280,000 or so clones, roughly 90% of them appearing once. Study-wide results and caveats: It was fewer than 200 TCR beta chains that were listed as cytomegalovirus-associated.

Comments on this clone: The antigen is not known.

Germline V gives CDR1 LGHNA, CDR2 YSLEER. CDR3 length: 16 residues. The trim removed 4 bases at V and 4 bases at J, leaving 11 bases unmatched. This clonotype was sampled from a woman in her late teens or twenties in good health and CMV-seronegative. The rearrangement joins TRBV4-3 to TRBJ2-3, with 7 bases fitting TRBD2. Input material: PBMCs. Written as DNA, the CDR3 is TGCGCCAGCAGCCTGAGGGGTGGCGGGAGTGCAGATACGCAGTATTTT. Translation: CASSLRGGGSADTQYF.